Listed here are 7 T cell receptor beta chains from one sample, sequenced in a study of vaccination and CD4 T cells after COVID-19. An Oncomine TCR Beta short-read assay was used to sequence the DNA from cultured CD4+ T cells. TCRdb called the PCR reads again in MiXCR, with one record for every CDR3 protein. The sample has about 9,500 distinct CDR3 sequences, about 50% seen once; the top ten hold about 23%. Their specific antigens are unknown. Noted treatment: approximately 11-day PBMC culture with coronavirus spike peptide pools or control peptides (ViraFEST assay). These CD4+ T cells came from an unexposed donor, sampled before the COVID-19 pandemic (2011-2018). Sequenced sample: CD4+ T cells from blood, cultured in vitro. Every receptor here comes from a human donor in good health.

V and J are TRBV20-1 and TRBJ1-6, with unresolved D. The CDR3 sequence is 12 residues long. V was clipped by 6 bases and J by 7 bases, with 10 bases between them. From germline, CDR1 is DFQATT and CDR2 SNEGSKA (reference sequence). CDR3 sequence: CSASIRNSPLHF. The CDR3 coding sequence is TGCAGTGCAAGCATACGAAATTCACCCCTCCACTTT.

The CDR3 region is CASSPFIAETSTDTQYF. The CDR3 DNA reads TGTGCCAGCAGCCCATTCATAGCGGAGACGAGCACAGATACGCAGTATTTT. The V gene is TRBV7-9, the J gene TRBJ2-3, with D tentatively TRBD2 (6 bases). Germline V gene lookup returns CDR1 SEHNR and CDR2 FQNEAQ (reference sequence). V lost 5 bases to trimming and J lost 0 bases, with 18 bases between them. CDR3 size: 17 residues.

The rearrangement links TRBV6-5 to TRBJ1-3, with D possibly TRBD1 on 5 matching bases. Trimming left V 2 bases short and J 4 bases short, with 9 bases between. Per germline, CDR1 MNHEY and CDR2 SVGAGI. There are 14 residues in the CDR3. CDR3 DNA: TGTGCCAGCAGTTACGACAGCTTAGGAAACACCATATATTTT. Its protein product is CASSYDSLGNTIYF.

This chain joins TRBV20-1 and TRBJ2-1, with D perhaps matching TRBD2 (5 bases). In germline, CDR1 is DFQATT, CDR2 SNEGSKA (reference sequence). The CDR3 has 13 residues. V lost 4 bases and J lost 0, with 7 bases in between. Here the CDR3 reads CSAMEDSYNEQFF. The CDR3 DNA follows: TGCAGTGCTATGGAGGACTCCTACAATGAGCAGTTCTTC.

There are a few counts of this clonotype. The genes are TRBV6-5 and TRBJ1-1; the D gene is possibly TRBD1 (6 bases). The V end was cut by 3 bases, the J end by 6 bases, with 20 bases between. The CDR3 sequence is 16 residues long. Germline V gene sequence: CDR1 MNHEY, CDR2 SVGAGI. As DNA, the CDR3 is TGTGCCAGCAGTTATACGGGGGCCACGAGAATACCTGAAGCTTTCTTT. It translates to CASSYTGATRIPEAFF.

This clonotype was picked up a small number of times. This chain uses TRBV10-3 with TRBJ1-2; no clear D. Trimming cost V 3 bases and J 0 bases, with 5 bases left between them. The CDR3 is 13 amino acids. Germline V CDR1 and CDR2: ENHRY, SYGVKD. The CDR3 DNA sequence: TGTGCCATCAGTGAAATGACTAACTATGGCTACACCTTC. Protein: CAISEMTNYGYTF.

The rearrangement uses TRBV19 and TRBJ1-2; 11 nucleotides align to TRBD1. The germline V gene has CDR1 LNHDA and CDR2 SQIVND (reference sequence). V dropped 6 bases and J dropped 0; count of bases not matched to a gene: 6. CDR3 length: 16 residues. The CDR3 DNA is TGTGCCAGTAGGGGGCCGGGACAGGGGGCTAACTATGGCTACACCTTC. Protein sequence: CASRGPGQGANYGYTF. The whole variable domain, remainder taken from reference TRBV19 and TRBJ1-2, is DGGITQSPKYLFRKEGQNVTLSCEQNLNHDAMYWYRQDPGQGLRLIYYSQIVNDFQKGDIAEGYSVSREKKESFPLTVTSAQKNPTAFYLCASRGPGQGANYGYTFGSGTRLTVV.